This entry concerns a single T cell receptor beta chain. Its antigen is still unknown. Per-base qualities were not stored, and no clone one base away is much larger. The sample originates from a study of regulatory T cells in long-lasting Graves disease (dated by TCRdb to about 2021). Turning to the overall study: Patients with newly diagnosed Graves' disease had been on antithyroid drugs for under 3 months. A total of 35 or so samples underwent TCR sequencing: 13 from persistent and 20 from newly diagnosed Graves' disease patients. Patients with persistent Graves' disease were compared with patients with newly diagnosed Graves' disease using TCR sequencing and RNA sequencing of peripheral blood. The study was registered as a clinical trial and conducted in China. The investigation overall reported the following: TRBV28, TRBJ1-2 and TRBJ2-5 were preferentially used in persistent disease, while TRBV20-1 and TRBJ2-1 were favored in newly diagnosed disease. Sequencing and analysis were restricted to the TCR beta chain. More public clonotypes were shared among persistent patients (around 2,600) than among newly diagnosed patients (just under 1,000). Compared with newly diagnosed patients, persistent Graves' disease patients had lower TCR Shannon entropy and fewer highly expanded clones, which suggests clonal expansion. As a limitation, the authors acknowledged that the small sample size may reduce accuracy. Because the primary lesion, thyroid tissue, could not be accessed, the study looked at peripheral blood alone.

The library came from multiplex PCR. The instrument given in TCRdb is Illumina HiSeq 4000. To build TCR beta libraries, CDR3 regions were amplified by Arm-PCR using iRepertoire HTBI primers. Gel purification was performed on PCR products prior to sequencing. The study's processing was this. Across samples, 60 to 80 TRBV and 13 to 15 TRBJ segments were identified and used for gene usage analysis of CDR3 amino acid clonotypes. COPE and FqMerger were used to merge the filtered high-quality paired reads into contigs. BLAST was used to align contigs to IMGT TRBV, TRBD and TRBJ reference genes, with CDR3 defined following IMGT. Highly expanded clones were defined as clonotypes with a frequency above 0.1%. Shannon entropy served as the measure of repertoire diversity, while the Gini coefficient captured V-J evenness. A clonotype found in more than one individual was treated as public. TCRdb reworked the public reads: Q25 trimming with fastp, MiXCR clone assembly, productive beta chains retained. Under each unique CDR3 protein, matching rows form one entry showing the most common genes and DNA. These V and J calls derive from TCRdb rather than the authors' analysis. For this sample the table gives about 300,000 distinct CDR3 sequences, of which about a sixth were detected only once. Clones ranked in the top ten supply about 39% of the sample.

The sample's time point label, in plain terms: newly diagnosed GD, antithyroid drugs for less than 3 months. For both TCR sequencing and RNA sequencing, RNA was extracted from PBMCs using TRIzol. The diagnosis of Graves' disease was made according to American Thyroid Association guidelines. The patients came from an endocrinology department in Xi'an, China. Each patient gave 8.5 to 9.5 milliliters of peripheral blood, collected in an EDTA anticoagulant tube. Ficoll Paque Plus density gradient separation was used to isolate PBMCs, and no further T cell sorting was performed. RNA quality was checked with an Agilent 2100 Bioanalyzer and agarose gel, and concentration with a NanoDrop 2000. Sequences SGHTA (CDR1) and FQGNSA (CDR2) are obtained from the germline V gene. Trimming removed 5 bases from V and 7 bases from J, leaving 15 bases between the germline ends. The CDR3 runs 13 amino acids, cysteine and phenylalanine included. Here the CDR3 DNA is all that survives: 39 bases in frame from base 1.

The sequencing used peripheral blood mononuclear cells (PBMCs), collected at new diagnosis, from a patient treated with antithyroid drugs. The TCR comes from a female donor with Graves disease. Recombination connected TRBV7-2 to TRBJ2-7; the D call is possibly TRBD1 or TRBD2, each sharing 5 bases. The CDR3 protein is CASSPGAGREQYF. The nucleotide sequence is TGTGCCAGCAGCCCCGGGGCAGGGCGGGAGCAGTACTTC.